Listed here are 3 T cell receptor beta chains from one sample, sequenced in a study of cytotoxic CD8 clonotypes in ibrutinib-treated CLL. Sequencing was performed with immunoSEQ multiplex PCR; in TCRdb, only in-frame clones are kept and a portion is missing. The table shows 13,000 to 15,000 clones, with 70% occurring only once. Sequences were derived from PBMCs, sampled before ibrutinib treatment. These receptors came from a human donor with chronic lymphocytic leukemia.

The rearrangement joins TRBV20-1 to TRBJ1-2; weak D call: TRBD1 (5 bases). The V gene lost 6 bases and the J gene lost 6 bases, with 11 bases spanning the gap. Germline V lookup: CDR1 DFQATT, CDR2 SNEGSKA (reference sequence). The CDR3 sequence is 11 residues long. The CDR3 sequence: CSARGGNGYTF. The CDR3 nucleotides read TGCAGTGCCCGGGGGGGGAATGGCTACACCTTC.

V gene TRBV11-2 combines with J gene TRBJ2-2, with no clear D. The V end lost 5 bases, the J end lost 5 bases, and 12 bases lay between the germline ends. The CDR3 sequence is 14 residues long. Germline CDR1 SGHAT, CDR2 FQNNGV. The CDR3 coding sequence is TGTGCCAGCAGCCCCCGGGTTCCGACCGGGGAGCTGTTTTTT. This sequence encodes CASSPRVPTGELFF.

The gene calls are TRBV10-3 and TRBJ2-4; possibly TRBD2 for D (6 bases). The CDR3 sequence is 13 residues long. Trimming removed 10 bases from V and 3 bases from J, with 13 bases in between. Germline V gene lookup returns CDR1 ENHRY and CDR2 SYGVKD. The CDR3 spells CATNEGLKNIQYF. For the CDR3, the DNA is TGTGCCACTAACGAGGGACTCAAAAACATTCAGTACTTC.